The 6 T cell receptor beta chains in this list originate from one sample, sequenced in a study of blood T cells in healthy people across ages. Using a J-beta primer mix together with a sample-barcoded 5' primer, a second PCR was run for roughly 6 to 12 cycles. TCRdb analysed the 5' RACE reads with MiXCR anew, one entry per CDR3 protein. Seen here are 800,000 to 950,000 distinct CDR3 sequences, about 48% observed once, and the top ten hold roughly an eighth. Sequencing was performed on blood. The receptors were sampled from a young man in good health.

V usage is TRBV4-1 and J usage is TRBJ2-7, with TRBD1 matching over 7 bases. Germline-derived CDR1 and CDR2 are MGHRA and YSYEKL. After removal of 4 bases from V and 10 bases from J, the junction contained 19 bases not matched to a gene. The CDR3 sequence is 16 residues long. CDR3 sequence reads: CASSRSGQNNQEIQYF. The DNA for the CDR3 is TGCGCCAGCAGCCGCTCGGGACAGAATAACCAAGAGATCCAGTACTTC.

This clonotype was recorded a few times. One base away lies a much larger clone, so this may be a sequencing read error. CDR3 DNA: TGTGCCAGCAGCGTTGGGACTAGCGGCTACGAGCAGTACTTC. Translating it yields CASSVGTSGYEQYF. J is TRBJ2-7 and V is TRBV3-1, with TRBD2 identical over 11 bases. The CDR3 contains 14 residues. Per the germline V gene, CDR1 is LGHDT and CDR2 is YNNKEL (reference sequence). The junction had 3 bases not matched to a gene; V was cut back by 5 bases and J by 3 bases.

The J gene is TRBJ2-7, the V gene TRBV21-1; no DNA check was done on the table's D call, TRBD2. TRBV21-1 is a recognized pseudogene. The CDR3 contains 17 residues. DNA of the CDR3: TGTGCCAGCAGCCGTGTCCAGCGGGAGTGTCTGGGCTACGAGCAGTACTTC. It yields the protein CASSRVQRECLGYEQYF.

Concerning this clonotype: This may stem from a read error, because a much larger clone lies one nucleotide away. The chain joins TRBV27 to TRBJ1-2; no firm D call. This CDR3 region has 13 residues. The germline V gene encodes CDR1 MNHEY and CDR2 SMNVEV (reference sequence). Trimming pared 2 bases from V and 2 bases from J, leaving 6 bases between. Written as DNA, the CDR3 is TGTGCCAGCAGTTTACACCAAAACTATGGCTACACCTTC. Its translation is CASSLHQNYGYTF.

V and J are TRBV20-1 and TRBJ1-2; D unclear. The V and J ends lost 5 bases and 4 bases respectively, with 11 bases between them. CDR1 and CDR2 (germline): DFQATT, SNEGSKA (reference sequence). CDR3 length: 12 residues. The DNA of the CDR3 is TGCAGTGCTTCAGAAATCAGCTATGGCTACACCTTC. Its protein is CSASEISYGYTF.

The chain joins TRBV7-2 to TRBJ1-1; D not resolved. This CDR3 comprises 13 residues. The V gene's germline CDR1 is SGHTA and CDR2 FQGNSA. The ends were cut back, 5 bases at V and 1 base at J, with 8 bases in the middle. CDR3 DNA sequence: TGTGCCAGCAGCCTCACCAGGAACACTGAAGCTTTCTTT. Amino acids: CASSLTRNTEAFF.